The sequence of this TCR beta chain was determined in a study of CD8 T cells in Susac syndrome. With random hexamers, reverse transcription was performed on about 0.5 to 1 ug of RNA. TCRdb independently ran MiXCR on the immunoSEQ multiplex PCR reads; one entry per CDR3 protein. The sample has about 120,000 distinct CDR3 sequences; 80% to 95% are singletons. The CDR3 has 16 residues. The germline CDR1 and CDR2 sequences are SGHTA and FQGNSA. Trimming removed 4 bases at V and 0 bases at J, with 13 bases between. The clonotype was recovered from a human donor in good health. The chain uses TRBV7-2 and TRBJ1-3; D not resolved. The source material was CD4+ T cells from PBMCs. CDR3 sequence: CASSYPGELSGNTIYF. DNA for the CDR3: TGTGCCAGCAGCTACCCAGGAGAACTCTCTGGAAACACCATATATTTT.